This passage covers 13 T cell receptor beta chains from one sample sequenced in a study of blood T cells in healthy people across ages. Next came a second PCR, run for roughly 6 to 11 cycles, which used a sample-barcoded 5' primer along with a J-beta primer mix. TCRdb processed the 5' RACE reads anew with MiXCR; each CDR3 protein has one entry. There are about 1.6 million distinct CDR3 sequences in the sample; approximately 32% occur only once, and about 11% lies in the top ten. Input material: blood. The source is a woman aged 25 to 39 in good health.

In its sample, this clonotype was seen a few times. The rearrangement uses TRBV20-1 and TRBJ2-1, with unresolved D. The CDR3 contains 16 residues. V gave up 1 base and J gave up 5 bases, with 18 bases separating them. Germline V gives CDR1 DFQATT, CDR2 SNEGSKA (reference sequence). The CDR3 DNA reads as TGCAGTGCTAGAGCAATTCTTGGGGTGACGCACAATGAGCAGTTCTTC. It is translated as CSARAILGVTHNEQFF.

The CDR3 protein is CSARVMREYNEQFF. CDR3 sequence (DNA): TGCAGTGCTAGAGTTATGCGGGAGTACAATGAGCAGTTCTTC. The chain has TRBV20-1 and TRBJ2-1, with TRBD2 matching over 7 bases. V was pared by 1 base and J by 4 bases, with 4 bases of the junction left unmatched. Per germline, CDR1 DFQATT and CDR2 SNEGSKA (reference sequence). The length of the CDR3 is 14 residues.

With regard to this clonotype: At one of its ends the junction is not consistent with the germline gene, which may arise from a read error. The chain links TRBV6-6 to TRBJ2-1; perhaps TRBD1 as D (6 bases). This CDR3 is 13 amino acids long. Germline V gene data show CDR1 as MNHNY and CDR2 as SVGAGI (reference sequence). CDR3 bases: TGTGCCAGCACCGAGGACAGTTACGATGAGCGGTTCTTC. This codes for CASTEDSYDERFF.

The CDR3 DNA sequence: TGTGCCAGCAGTCTTGGGACAGCCAAGTATGGCTACACCTTC. This codes for CASSLGTAKYGYTF. The chain couples TRBV27 to TRBJ1-2, with 7 nucleotides matching TRBD1. Looked up from germline, CDR1 is MNHEY and CDR2 is SMNVEV (reference sequence). This CDR3 is built from 14 residues. V lost 5 bases, J lost 5 bases, and 8 bases stayed unmatched.

This chain connects TRBV28 to TRBJ2-7, with 9 bases fitting TRBD1. J lost 3 bases, V lost 6 bases, and 9 bases had no gene match. The V gene's germline CDR1 is MDHEN and CDR2 SYDVKM. This CDR3 has 15 residues. CDR3 loop: CASSFTGQGNYEQYF. The DNA of the CDR3 is TGTGCCAGCAGCTTTACCGGACAGGGGAACTACGAGCAGTACTTC.

Concerning this clonotype itself: This sequence may be a read error, since a much larger clone differs from it by one base. The chain has TRBV6-2 or TRBV6-3 and TRBJ2-1; D gene uncertain. The V end was cut by 2 bases, the J end by 13 bases, with 18 bases between. CDR3 length equals 14 residues. CDR1 and CDR2 from the germline V gene are MNHEY and SVGEGT. DNA for the CDR3: TGTGCCAGCAGTTACACGGTGTACCTGGAGACCCAGTTCTTC. Its protein product is CASSYTVYLETQFF.

The chain uses TRBV7-2 and TRBJ1-5; TRBD1 matches at 7 bases. The CDR3 length is 14 residues. Germline CDR1 is SGHTA and CDR2 is FQGNSA. J gave up 9 bases and V 6 bases, and 11 bases lay outside the gene matches. CDR3 in amino acids: CASSGDSLSSPQHF. Written as DNA, the CDR3 is TGTGCCAGCAGTGGGGACAGCCTATCGTCGCCCCAGCATTTT.

The chain carries TRBV3-1 and TRBJ2-3; TRBD2 matches 7 bases. Germline CDR1 reads LGHDT; CDR2 reads YNNKEL (reference sequence). The length of the CDR3 is 14 residues. V was clipped by 5 bases and J by 6 bases; unmatched bases: 8. The CDR3 sequence is CASSFVTSADTQYF. The DNA of the CDR3 is TGTGCCAGCAGCTTCGTTACTAGCGCCGATACGCAGTATTTT.

As concerns this clonotype: The conserved closing phenylalanine or tryptophan is absent in this CDR3, likely reflecting a read error. The V and J genes are TRBV20-1 and TRBJ2-1; maybe TRBD2 (5 bases). Trimming shortened V by 6 bases and J by 5 bases, and 20 bases separated the two germline ends. CDR3 length: 15 residues. Germline CDR1 DFQATT, CDR2 SNEGSKA (reference sequence). The CDR3 coding sequence is TGCAGTGCGACCTACCGGAGGAGCCCCGACAATGAGCAGTTCTGC. Its translation: CSATYRRSPDNEQFC.

This clonotype showed up just a few times. This chain links TRBV14 with TRBJ1-3, with D uncertain. Germline values: CDR1 SGHDN, CDR2 FVKESK. Trimming removed 1 base at V and 0 bases at J, with 13 bases between. CDR3 length: 17 amino acids. CDR3 nucleotides: TGTGCCAGCAGCCAAGTCGTCCAGTTCAGCTCTGGAAACACCATATATTTT. This translates into CASSQVVQFSSGNTIYF.

A few counts support this clonotype. The genes are TRBV5-1 and TRBJ2-5; 7 bases are shared with TRBD1. Matching the DNA end better, TRBJ2-7 makes the J call doubtful. The CDR3 has 13 amino acids. The V gene's germline CDR1 is SGHRS and CDR2 YFSETQ. The DNA of the CDR3 is TGCGCCAGCAGCGGCGGTGGGACAGCCGAGCAGTACTTC. Translation: CASSGGGTAEQYF.

This clonotype was recorded only once. This sequence joins TRBV13 and TRBJ1-2; D not certain. The CDR3 has 14 amino acids. V lost 1 base to trimming and J lost 6 bases, with 12 bases between them. Germline CDR1 and CDR2: PRHDT and FYEKMQ (reference sequence). The chain's CDR3 is CASSLALGQHGYTF. Written as DNA, the CDR3 is TGTGCCAGCAGCTTAGCTTTAGGGCAGCATGGCTACACCTTC.

V usage is TRBV5-1 and J usage is TRBJ2-7, with D perhaps given as TRBD1 or TRBD2 (5 bases each). V was shortened by 5 bases and J by 2 bases, with 17 bases between the two germline ends. In germline, CDR1 is SGHRS, CDR2 YFSETQ. The length of the CDR3 is 15 residues. CDR3 bases: TGCGCCAGCAGGCCCGGGGACCTTCTACCCTACGAGCAGTACTTC. It translates to CASRPGDLLPYEQYF.